Given below is one T cell receptor beta chain in context. Its antigen is still unknown. These data belong to a study of shared clonotypes between healthy human individuals. Whole-study context: A donor's plate count was three for CD4 naive and three for CD4 memory; CD8 naive had two and CD8 memory one.

Clones were read by immunoSEQ multiplex PCR, and TCRdb kept only the in-frame ones, dropping some. The table records 2.3 million or so clones, approximately 93% of them present only once. General study results and limits: When compared with the clonotypes that were shared by all four sorted-subset donors, the non-shared clonotypes turned out to have lower generation probabilities. Inspection by rarefaction showed sorted-subset sequencing to be incomplete despite large depth.

Trimming took 8 bases from V and 1 from J; bases not matched to a gene: 5. The CDR3 contains 15 residues. Per germline, CDR1 GTSNPN and CDR2 SVGIG (reference sequence). V and J are TRBV30 and TRBJ2-2; TRBD1 aligns across 12 bases. Sequenced material: naive CD4+ T cells from PBMCs. Noted subset: CD45RA+ positively selected. This sequence originates from a man aged 18 to 30 in good health. Some clones in this sample may be carry-over from other donors' samples. In DNA, the CDR3 is TGTGCCGGGACAGGGGGCGCGTGGAACACCGGGGAGCTGTTTTTT. Translation gives CAGTGGAWNTGELFF.